These 21 T cell receptor beta chains share one sample of origin, sequenced in a study of blood T cell repertoires in COVID-19. Sequencing used immunoSEQ multiplex PCR; TCRdb keeps in-frame clones, though not all of them. The sample holds roughly 330,000 clones, over 80% seen once. The sample comprised peripheral blood. These receptors were collected from a man aged 30 to 39 with COVID-19, enrolled during active disease.

This chain uses TRBV4-2 with TRBJ1-4; a possible D gene is TRBD1 (6 bases). CDR3 size: 13 residues. V lost 4 bases and J 5 bases, leaving 8 bases between the germline ends. The germline V gene has CDR1 LGHNA and CDR2 YNFKEQ. In nucleotides, the CDR3 is TGTGCCAGCAGCCCCACAGGGAATGAAAAACTGTTTTTT. Its translation: CASSPTGNEKLFF.

The chain combines TRBV7-8 with TRBJ1-5; 7 bases line up with TRBD1. V lost 2 bases, J lost 7 bases, and 14 bases stayed unmatched. Germline assignment: CDR1 SGHVS and CDR2 FQNEAQ. This CDR3 has 17 amino acids. CDR3: CASSLRTADRAEQPQHF. The CDR3 nucleotides read TGTGCCAGCAGCTTAAGAACCGCAGACAGGGCAGAACAGCCCCAGCATTTT.

The CDR3 nucleotides are TGTGCCAGCTCACCACCGGGGGCCCCGCGGGAGAAACTGTTTTTT. Encoded protein: CASSPPGAPREKLFF. The chain couples TRBV18 to TRBJ1-4, with a possible D match to TRBD1 (6 bases). The V gene lost 0 bases and the J gene lost 11 bases, with 16 bases spanning the gap. CDR3 size: 15 residues. The germline CDR1 and CDR2 sequences are KGHSH and LQKENI.

This chain connects TRBV24-1 to TRBJ2-2; 10 bases are shared with TRBD1. Germline lookup yields CDR1 KGHDR and CDR2 SFDVKD. This CDR3 is built from 15 residues. Unmatched junction bases numbered 1, after V lost 4 bases and J lost 3 bases. This chain's CDR3 is CATSEGTGDTGELFF. The DNA of the CDR3 is TGTGCCACCAGTGAGGGGACAGGGGACACCGGGGAGCTGTTTTTT.

This sequence joins TRBV15 and TRBJ1-5; D is uncertain. From germline, CDR1 is LNHNV and CDR2 YYDKDF (reference sequence). The CDR3 is made up of 13 amino acids. V lost 0 bases and J lost 6, with 6 bases in between. The CDR3 DNA follows: TGTGCCACCAGCAGAGATGGGCTTCAGCCCCAGCATTTT. It specifies CATSRDGLQPQHF. The entire variable domain, with the rest obtained from reference TRBV15 and TRBJ1-5, is as follows: DAMVIQNPRYQVTQFGKPVTLSCSQTLNHNVMYWYQQKSSQAPKLLFHYYDKDFNNEADTPDNFQSRRPNTSFCFLDIRSPGLGDTAMYLCATSRDGLQPQHFGDGTRLSIL.

V is TRBV12-5 and J is TRBJ2-7; maybe TRBD1 (6 bases). The V gene lost 3 bases and the J gene lost 7 bases, with 13 bases spanning the gap. The CDR3 has 13 residues. The germline V gene encodes CDR1 LGHNT and CDR2 FRNRAP. CDR3 sequence reads: CASGFRTDSEQYF. The CDR3 bases are TGTGCTAGTGGTTTCCGGACAGATTCTGAGCAGTACTTC. The full variable domain, completed using reference TRBV12-5 and TRBJ2-7, is DARVTQTPRHKVTEMGQEVTMRCQPILGHNTVFWYRQTMMQGLELLAYFRNRAPLDDSGMPKDRFSAEMPDATLATLKIQPSEPRDSAVYFCASGFRTDSEQYFGPGTRLTVT.

The CDR3 nucleotides are TGTGCCAGCAGCCACGAGGGGGCGCGGGAAAAACTGTTTTTT. Translated: CASSHEGAREKLFF. The chain couples TRBV3-1 (or the pseudogene TRBV3-2) to TRBJ1-4; 7 nucleotides align to TRBD1. Germline V gene sequence: CDR1 LGHDT, CDR2 YNNKEL (reference sequence). This CDR3 is built from 14 residues. V shed 3 bases and J 8 bases; nucleotides not matched to a gene: 6.

The V call is TRBV12-3 or TRBV12-4, the J call TRBJ1-5; the D gene is possibly TRBD1 (6 bases). This CDR3 spans 13 amino acids. V gave up 6 bases and J gave up 4 bases, with 10 bases separating them. This chain's CDR3 is CASRRGGNQPQHF. DNA of the CDR3: TGTGCCAGCAGGAGAGGGGGTAATCAGCCCCAGCATTTT.

The chain couples TRBV28 to TRBJ2-5; no firm D call. This CDR3 has 14 residues. Deletions cut 5 bases from V and 2 bases from J, with 12 bases between. Germline V gene data show CDR1 as MDHEN and CDR2 as SYDVKM. CDR3 in DNA: TGTGCCAGCAGTCCTAGGCGCTTTCAAGAGACCCAGTACTTC. Amino acids: CASSPRRFQETQYF.

The rearrangement links TRBV6-5 to TRBJ1-2, with D perhaps TRBD1 (5 bases). V shed 0 bases and J shed 7 bases, with 9 bases lying between them. The germline CDR1 and CDR2 sequences are MNHEY and SVGAGI. The CDR3 covers 13 residues. CDR3 sequence reads: CASSYSRDRGYTF. CDR3 sequence (DNA): TGTGCCAGCAGTTACTCGCGGGACCGTGGCTACACCTTC.

The J gene is TRBJ1-5, the V gene TRBV5-1; D is unclear. CDR3 length: 15 amino acids. Trimming left V 0 bases short and J 3 bases short, with 10 bases between. Germline-derived CDR1 and CDR2 are SGHRS and YFSETQ. The CDR3 here is CASSLGPEYNQPQHF. The CDR3, as DNA: TGCGCCAGCAGCTTGGGCCCAGAATACAATCAGCCCCAGCATTTT.

Notes on this clone: The identical CDR3 is also encoded by other nucleotide sequences in the sample. The chain couples TRBV20-1 to TRBJ2-7; D gene uncertain. Germline-derived CDR1 and CDR2 are DFQATT and SNEGSKA (reference sequence). The V end lost 6 bases, the J end lost 2 bases, and 8 bases lay between the germline ends. The CDR3 extends over 11 amino acids. CDR3: CSAAGPYEQYF. CDR3 nucleotide sequence: TGCAGTGCCGCAGGCCCCTACGAGCAGTACTTC.

The chain combines TRBV25-1 with TRBJ1-6; D not certain. CDR1 MGHDK and CDR2 SYGVNS come from the germline V gene. The CDR3 has 15 residues. Trimming took off 7 bases at V and 2 bases at J, with 12 bases between the two ends. In DNA, the CDR3 is TGTGCCAGCAACAAAAGAGCGGCCTATAATTCACCCCTCCACTTT. It encodes CASNKRAAYNSPLHF.

The chain is built from TRBV6-2 or TRBV6-3 and TRBJ1-6; 7 bases fit TRBD1. V was clipped by 7 bases and J by 10 bases; unmatched bases: 13. Germline CDR1 reads MNHEY; CDR2 reads SVGEGT. The CDR3 spans 15 residues. CDR3 loop: CASTPGTGVRSPLHF. The DNA for the CDR3 is TGTGCCAGCACCCCCGGAACAGGGGTGAGATCACCCCTCCACTTT.

The rearrangement joins TRBV7-2 to TRBJ2-5; 8 positions match TRBD1. Per the germline V gene, CDR1 is SGHTA and CDR2 is FQGNSA. V lost 1 base and J lost 5; bases outside the gene matches: 9. This CDR3 is built from 16 residues. CDR3 sequence reads: CASSLVAQGAWETQYF. The CDR3 bases are TGTGCCAGCAGCTTAGTGGCGCAGGGGGCATGGGAGACCCAGTACTTC.

There are a few counts of this clone. The chain is built from TRBV29-1 and TRBJ2-7; TRBD1 aligns across 9 bases. The trim removed 6 bases at V and 6 bases at J, leaving 12 bases unmatched. In germline, CDR1 is SQVTM, CDR2 ANQGSEA. This CDR3 spans 14 amino acids. DNA for the CDR3: TGCAGCGTGGACGGGACAGGGAAGACATCCGAGCAGTACTTC. Amino acid sequence: CSVDGTGKTSEQYF.

The gene calls are TRBV27 and TRBJ2-7; unclear D gene. Germline CDR1 is MNHEY and CDR2 is SMNVEV (reference sequence). Trimming took 0 bases from V and 5 from J, leaving 8 bases between them. This CDR3 comprises 13 residues. Here the CDR3 reads CASSLSTGDEQYF. Written as DNA, the CDR3 is TGTGCCAGCAGTTTATCTACTGGAGACGAGCAGTACTTC.

The chain joins TRBV6-5 to TRBJ2-7; D perhaps matches TRBD1 (5 bases). The CDR3 covers 13 residues. Trimming shortened V by 8 bases and J by 2 bases, and 13 bases separated the two germline ends. Germline V gene data show CDR1 as MNHEY and CDR2 as SVGAGI. CDR3 protein: CASWMGPTYEQYF. The CDR3 DNA reads TGTGCCAGCTGGATGGGGCCAACCTACGAGCAGTACTTC.

For this clone: The sample contains more than one DNA sequence encoding this CDR3. The chain employs TRBV5-1 and TRBJ1-4, with 8 bases fitting TRBD1. V shed 0 bases, J shed 1 base, and the junction held 2 bases outside the gene matches. The CDR3 sequence is 16 residues long. Germline loops: CDR1 SGHRS, CDR2 YFSETQ. The CDR3 here is CASSLAGGITNEKLFF. In DNA, the CDR3 is TGCGCCAGCAGCTTGGCAGGGGGCATAACTAATGAAAAACTGTTTTTT.

This clone was counted once. The chain uses TRBV6-1 and TRBJ1-2, with 10 bases fitting TRBD1. This CDR3 has 16 residues. CDR1 and CDR2 from the germline V gene are MNHNS and SASEGT. The junction had 7 bases not matched to a gene; V was cut back by 4 bases and J by 2 bases. This chain's CDR3 is CASSGQGAYPNYGYTF. CDR3 nucleotides: TGTGCCAGCAGTGGACAGGGGGCTTACCCCAACTATGGCTACACCTTC.

This clone was counted only a few times. The J gene is TRBJ1-1, the V gene TRBV18, with D hard to call. Germline loops: CDR1 KGHSH, CDR2 LQKENI. CDR3 length: 13 amino acids. Trimming stripped 0 bases from V and 5 bases from J, with 7 bases between. CDR3 in DNA: TGTGCCAGCTCACCACCTAGTGTAACTGAAGCTTTCTTT. It is translated as CASSPPSVTEAFF.